This TCR beta chain is drawn from a study of T cell responses to AZD1222 COVID-19 vaccine. Notes on the study in general: Clonal diversity was possibly underestimated; the donors were predominantly white British and more often female. Spike-specific TCR depth and breadth grew after two AZD1222 doses. In all cases, repertoires were sampled only after the peak T cell response.

This clone was found once. Its antigen remains unidentified. Libraries were prepared by immunoSEQ multiplex PCR; TCRdb keeps only in-frame clonotypes and omits some of them. The table has about 120,000 clones, more than 75% seen once; the top ten hold roughly 3.5%. CDR1 and CDR2 from the germline V gene are SGHTA and FQGNSA. Losses at the gene ends were 0 bases for V and 5 bases for J; bases not matched to a gene: 8. The CDR3 extends over 16 amino acids. The material was peripheral blood, obtained on day 0 of AZD1222 vaccination. This clonotype was obtained from an adult in good health. The V and J genes are TRBV7-2 and TRBJ2-5; 8 bases agree with TRBD2. CDR3 sequence: CASSLAVGGASETQYF. CDR3 DNA: TGTGCCAGCAGCTTAGCAGTCGGGGGGGCTTCGGAGACCCAGTACTTC.